The rows below give T cell receptor beta chains drawn from one sample of a study of CXCR3-negative and CXCR3-positive naive CD8 T cells. TCRdb re-called the 5' RACE reads and catalogs CDR3 proteins one per entry, DNA excluded. The sample is made up of roughly 130,000 distinct CDR3 sequences, and the top ten hold 0.59% of it. Sequenced material: naive CXCR3+ CD8+ T cells from blood. The receptor source for this set is a human donor in good health. Some clones in this sample may be carry-over from other donors' samples. Both conserved end residues are part of each CDR3.

15,TRBV6-6,TRBJ1-2,CASSSPGQGNYGYTF
11,TRBV2,TRBJ2-7,CASRTFYEQYF
14,TRBV20-1,TRBJ1-2,CSAAPGQVSYGYTF
15,TRBV28,TRBJ2-7,CASRVPREKVYEQYF
13,TRBV29-1,TRBJ2-7,CSVETSPWGEQYF
15,TRBV19,TRBJ2-7,CASSRLGGRGDEQYF
14,TRBV28,TRBJ2-7,CASSLLAGAYEQYF
15,TRBV27,TRBJ2-3,CASSIGLVRTDTQYF
13,TRBV29-1,TRBJ1-1,CSVERELNTEAFF
15,TRBV29-1,TRBJ1-3,CSVPLSGAAGNTIYF
11,TRBV6-5,TRBJ2-7,CATGPPGGQYF
15,TRBV7-9,TRBJ1-2,CASSGDGTAGYGYTF
11,TRBV29-1,TRBJ2-1,CSVLFRGEQFF
15,TRBV29-1,TRBJ2-3,CSVGGGAKFTDTQYF
14,TRBV7-6,TRBJ2-1,CASSSGQIYNEQFF
15,TRBV7-2,TRBJ2-1,CASSLDSGTYNEQFF
12,TRBV19,TRBJ2-7,CATSGESYEQYF
15,TRBV6-5,TRBJ2-7,CASSYSGQGSYEQYF
14,TRBV6-2/TRBV6-3,TRBJ2-3,CASSYGLAADTQYF
15,TRBV28,TRBJ2-7,CASSLFKEQAYEQYF
13,TRBV5-1,TRBJ1-1,CASSLGRGTEAFF
15,TRBV29-1,TRBJ2-7,CSVEDVGVGTYEQYF
11,TRBV29-1,TRBJ1-1,CSVERATEAFF
13,TRBV29-1,TRBJ2-5,CSVEDYAEETQYF
15,TRBV10-1,TRBJ2-7,CASSGGLAGVYEQYF
14,TRBV7-9,TRBJ2-7,CASSFGGEGYEQYF
15,TRBV20-1,TRBJ1-1,CSARGTWGRATEAFF
14,TRBV7-3,TRBJ2-3,CASSLAGSTDTQYF
18,TRBV4-3,TRBJ2-1,CASSQERPGTAGFDEQFF
14,TRBV29-1,TRBJ2-3,CSVEIAGGGDTQYF
14,TRBV10-3,TRBJ2-2,CATRGVRPTGELFF
18,TRBV4-1,TRBJ2-2,CASTPSPGGASVTGELFF
18,TRBV12-3/TRBV12-4,TRBJ2-1,CASSLVSFKVTGDNEEFF
13,TRBV12-3/TRBV12-4,TRBJ1-3,CASSFDSGNTIYF
15,TRBV24-1,TRBJ2-2,CATSEIAPGTGELFF
13,TRBV29-1,TRBJ2-1,CSVEEGEGNEQFF
15,TRBV28,TRBJ1-4,CASKGDGGIYEKLFF
12,TRBV11-3,TRBJ2-1,CASTHRGDEQFF
13,TRBV6-5,TRBJ2-3,CASRRGASDTQYF
14,TRBV7-9,TRBJ1-4,CASSRQGLNEKLFF
14,TRBV7-6,TRBJ2-7,CASSLLREGREQYF
14,TRBV6-4,TRBJ1-1,CASSPTDGRAEAFF
14,TRBV16,TRBJ1-2,CASSQLAVNYGYTF
13,TRBV7-9,TRBJ2-7,CAASAVSSYEQYF
12,TRBV7-2,TRBJ2-3,CASSRLTDTQYF
15,TRBV20-1,TRBJ2-5,CSARDFRQGRETQYF
13,TRBV12-3/TRBV12-4,TRBJ2-2,CASSWGYTGELFF
17,TRBV28,TRBJ2-2,CASSTDTGGASTGELFF
12,TRBV2,TRBJ2-1,CASSEIWDEQFF
15,TRBV14,TRBJ2-7,CASSQEEDYDYEQYF
14,TRBV5-1,TRBJ2-7,CASSEREGLYEQYF
14,TRBV5-6,TRBJ2-7,CASSLAGTVYEQYF